The present T cell receptor (beta chain) was sequenced within a study of shared clonotypes between healthy human individuals. Study as a whole: Those who served as donors were a couple of women and a few men between the ages of 18 and 49.

Worth noting for this clone: Antigen specificity is unknown.

Germline values: CDR1 SGDLS, CDR2 YYNGEE. The CDR3 has 15 amino acids. Trimming stripped 5 bases from V and 1 base from J, with 16 bases between. Study-wide results and caveats: Represented diversity, genetic and exposure-history alike, was limited by few donors.

Clones were read by immunoSEQ multiplex PCR, and TCRdb kept only the in-frame ones, dropping some. Among approximately 2.1 million clones, over 85% were seen once, and the ten largest hold 0.35% to 0.5%. The V and J genes are TRBV9 and TRBJ2-7, with D maybe TRBD2 (6 bases). The sequenced material came from naive CD4+ T cells from PBMCs. Subset described: CD45RA+ positively selected. The receptor comes from a man between 18 and 29 years old in good health. Some clones in this sample may be carry-over from other donors' samples. The CDR3 is CASRIIADTSYEQYF. The CDR3 DNA sequence: TGTGCCAGCAGGATAATAGCGGATACATCCTACGAGCAGTACTTC.